This T cell receptor (beta chain) was captured in a study of T cells after yellow fever vaccination. Study background: In the case of low-cell-number fractions, SMART-Seq v4 Ultra Low Input was used for preparation. Overall study results and limits: The booster saw the reappearance of most primary-vaccination clones (approximately 97% CD4, around 88% CD8). The bulk population could contribute abundant contaminating clonotypes to FACS-sorted repertoires.

CDR3 size: 15 residues. Germline loops: CDR1 SGHDT, CDR2 YYEEEE. V was trimmed by 1 base and J by 9 bases, leaving 17 bases between them. This clonotype was observed many times. As yet, its antigen is unknown. It was through 5'RACE template switching that TCR cDNA was made, with a universal primer site and UMIs added. TCRdb processed the 5' RACE reads anew with MiXCR; each CDR3 protein has one entry. The table has around 250,000 distinct CDR3 sequences, about 5.2% seen once. The origin of this receptor is a young man who received the YFV17D yellow fever vaccine. The chain joins TRBV5-6 to TRBJ1-5; D is uncertain. The sequences come from CD4+ T cells sorted from PBMCs, collected on the day of the yellow fever booster vaccination. CDR3 nucleotides: TGTGCCAGCAGCTTGTGGTGGTCCGGCAACTCGCCCCAGCATTTT. Its translation: CASSLWWSGNSPQHF.